The T cell receptor (beta chain) under discussion was sequenced for a study of shared clonotypes between healthy human individuals. About the research overall: Researchers assigned three CD4 naive, three CD4 memory, two CD8 naive and one CD8 memory plate to each donor.

Trimming stripped 4 bases from V and 1 base from J, with 20 bases between. Germline V gene data show CDR1 as SEHNR and CDR2 as FQNEAQ (reference sequence). CDR3 length equals 17 residues. Here immunoSEQ multiplex PCR was the method, and the copy in TCRdb shows in-frame clones only, minus some. The sample holds 1,500,000 or so clones; 98% are singletons and the top ten take about 0.34%. Study observations and caveats: Naive subsets generally had larger estimated richness than memory subsets.

Points on this clone: Its antigen is as yet unknown.

Division of CD4+ cells produced a CD45RA+ naive subset and a CD45RA-negative memory subset. The sample consisted of naive CD4+ T cells sorted from blood. This sample's subset: CD45RA+ positively selected. This TCR was recovered from a man aged 30 to 45 in good health. This chain links TRBV7-9 with TRBJ2-7; D possibly matches TRBD1 or TRBD2 (6 bases each). The CDR3 protein is CASSSTRGGLDSYEQYF. The CDR3 nucleotides read TGTGCCAGCAGCTCAACTAGAGGGGGGCTCGATTCCTACGAGCAGTACTTC.